In this sample, the clone carrying this T cell receptor beta chain turned up once. The data derive from a study of cytomegalovirus exposure and HLA in healthy donors. This CDR3 is built from 16 residues. V lost 4 bases, J lost 1 base, and 9 bases stayed unmatched. CDR1 is SGHRS, CDR2 YFSETQ, per germline. Vbeta (60) and Jbeta (13) primers were used in the PCR. Per the authors' pipeline: Per a later analysis, the number of unique TCR beta chains was around 80 million, of which 8.5 million to 11 million were shared. Sequencing used immunoSEQ multiplex PCR; TCRdb keeps in-frame clones, though not all of them. V and J calls and clone size follow that table, whereas D and trimming were derived from the DNA. There are about 160,000 clones in the sample; 78% occur only once, and around 3.1% lies in the top ten.

This receptor was identified in a woman aged 40 to 49 in good health and CMV-seronegative. J is TRBJ2-7 and V is TRBV5-1; TRBD2 matches 9 bases. Material for sequencing was PBMCs. CDR3: CASSPRTSETSYEQYF. CDR3 nucleotide sequence: TGCGCCAGCAGCCCCCGGACTAGCGAGACGTCCTACGAGCAGTACTTC.